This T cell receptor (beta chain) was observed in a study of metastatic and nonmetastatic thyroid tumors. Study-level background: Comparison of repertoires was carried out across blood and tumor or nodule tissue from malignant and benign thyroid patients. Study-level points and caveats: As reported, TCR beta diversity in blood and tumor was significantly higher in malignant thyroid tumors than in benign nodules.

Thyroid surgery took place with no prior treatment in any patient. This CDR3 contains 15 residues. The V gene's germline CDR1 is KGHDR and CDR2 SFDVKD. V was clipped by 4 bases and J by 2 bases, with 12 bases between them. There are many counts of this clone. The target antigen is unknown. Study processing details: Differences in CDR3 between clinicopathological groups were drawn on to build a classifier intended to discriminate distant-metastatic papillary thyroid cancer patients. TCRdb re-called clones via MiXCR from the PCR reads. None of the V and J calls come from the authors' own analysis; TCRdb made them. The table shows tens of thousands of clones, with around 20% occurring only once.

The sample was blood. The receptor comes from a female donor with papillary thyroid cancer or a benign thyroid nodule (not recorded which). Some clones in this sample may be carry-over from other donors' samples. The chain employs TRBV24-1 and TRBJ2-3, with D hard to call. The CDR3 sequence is CATSDYDQITDTQYF. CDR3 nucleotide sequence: TGTGCCACCAGTGACTACGACCAGATCACAGATACGCAGTATTTT.